The T cell receptor beta chain described here comes from a study of cytomegalovirus exposure and HLA in healthy donors. This clone was counted a single time. CDR1 and CDR2 from the germline V gene are LGHNA and YSLEER. The junction had 4 bases not matched to a gene; V was cut back by 2 bases and J by 3 bases. There are 15 residues in the CDR3. The assay was immunoSEQ multiplex PCR, and TCRdb's table has in-frame clones only and misses some. The top ten hold over 3.5% of the sample, which has tens of thousands of clones, just over 95% seen once. This rearrangement joins TRBV4-3 to TRBJ2-3, with 8 bases aligning to TRBD1. The clonotype originates from a woman aged 18-29 years in good health and CMV-seropositive. The sample comprised PBMCs. CDR3 nucleotide sequence: TGCGCCAGCAGCCAACAGGGGGCGCGTACAGATACGCAGTATTTT. Protein sequence: CASSQQGARTDTQYF.